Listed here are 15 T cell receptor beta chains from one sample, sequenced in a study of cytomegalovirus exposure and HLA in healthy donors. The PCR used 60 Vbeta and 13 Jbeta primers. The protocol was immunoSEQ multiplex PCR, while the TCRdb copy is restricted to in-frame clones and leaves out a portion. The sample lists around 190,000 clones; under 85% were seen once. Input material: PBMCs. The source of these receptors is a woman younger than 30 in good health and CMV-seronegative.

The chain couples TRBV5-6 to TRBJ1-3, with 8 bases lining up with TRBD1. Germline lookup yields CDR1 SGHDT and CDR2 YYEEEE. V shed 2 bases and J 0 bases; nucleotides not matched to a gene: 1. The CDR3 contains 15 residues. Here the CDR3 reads CASSFTGGSGNTIYF. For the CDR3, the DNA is TGTGCCAGCAGCTTTACAGGGGGCTCTGGAAACACCATATATTTT.

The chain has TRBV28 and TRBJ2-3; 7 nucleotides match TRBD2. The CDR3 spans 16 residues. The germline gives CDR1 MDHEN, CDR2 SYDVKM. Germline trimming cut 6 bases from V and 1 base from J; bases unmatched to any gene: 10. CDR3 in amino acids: CASSAGAREGTDTQYF. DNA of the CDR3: TGTGCCAGCAGCGCCGGGGCCCGGGAGGGCACAGATACGCAGTATTTT.

CDR3 DNA: TGTGCCAGCAGCTCGGACAGGGCCTCCTACAATGAGCAGTTCTTC. Its translation: CASSSDRASYNEQFF. V and J are TRBV7-2 and TRBJ2-1, with 8 positions matching TRBD1. This CDR3 has 15 residues. CDR1 SGHTA and CDR2 FQGNSA come from the germline V gene. J lost 0 bases, V lost 4 bases, and 2 bases had no gene match.

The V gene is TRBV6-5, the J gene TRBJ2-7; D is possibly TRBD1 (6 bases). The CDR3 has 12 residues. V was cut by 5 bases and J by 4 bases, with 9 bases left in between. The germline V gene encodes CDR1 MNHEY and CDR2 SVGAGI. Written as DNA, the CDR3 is TGTGCCAGCAGTAAACAGGGATACGAGCAGTACTTC. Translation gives CASSKQGYEQYF.

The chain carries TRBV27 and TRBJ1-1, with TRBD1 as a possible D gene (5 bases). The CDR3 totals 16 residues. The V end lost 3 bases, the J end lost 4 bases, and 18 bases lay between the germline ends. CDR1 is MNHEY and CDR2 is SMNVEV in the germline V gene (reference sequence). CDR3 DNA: TGTGCCAGCAGTTTCGGGGGGACCGGATCTAGCACTGAAGCTTTCTTT. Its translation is CASSFGGTGSSTEAFF.

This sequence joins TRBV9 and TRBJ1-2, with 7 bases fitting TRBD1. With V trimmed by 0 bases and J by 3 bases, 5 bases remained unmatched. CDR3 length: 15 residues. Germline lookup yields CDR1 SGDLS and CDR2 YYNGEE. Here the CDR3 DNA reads TGTGCCAGCAGCGTAGGGGCAGGGGGTGACTATGGCTACACCTTC. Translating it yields CASSVGAGGDYGYTF.

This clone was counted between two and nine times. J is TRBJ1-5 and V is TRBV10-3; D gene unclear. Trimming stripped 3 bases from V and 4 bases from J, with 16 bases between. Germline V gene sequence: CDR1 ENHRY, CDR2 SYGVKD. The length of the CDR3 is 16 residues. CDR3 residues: CAISDGRRVRNQPQHF. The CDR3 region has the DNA TGTGCCATCAGTGATGGGAGAAGGGTCCGAAATCAGCCCCAGCATTTT.

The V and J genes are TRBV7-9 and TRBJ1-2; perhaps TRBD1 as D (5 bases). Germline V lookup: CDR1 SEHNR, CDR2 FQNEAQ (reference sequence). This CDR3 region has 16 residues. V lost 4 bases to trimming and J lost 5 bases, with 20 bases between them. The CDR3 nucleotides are TGTGCCAGCAGCTCCTCGATTGGCTCCAAGGGGTATGGCTACACCTTC. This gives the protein CASSSSIGSKGYGYTF. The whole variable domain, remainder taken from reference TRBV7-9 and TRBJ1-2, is DTGVSQNPRHKITKRGQNVTFRCDPISEHNRLYWYRQTLGQGPEFLTYFQNEAQLEKSRLLSDRFSAERPKGSFSTLEIQRTEQGDSAMYLCASSSSIGSKGYGYTFGSGTRLTVV.

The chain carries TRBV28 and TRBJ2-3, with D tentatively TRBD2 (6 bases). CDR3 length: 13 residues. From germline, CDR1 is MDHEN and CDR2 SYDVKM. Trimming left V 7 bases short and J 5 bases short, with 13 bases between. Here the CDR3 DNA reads TGTGCCAGCACCTTGGGAGGAGGAGATACGCAGTATTTT. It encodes CASTLGGGDTQYF. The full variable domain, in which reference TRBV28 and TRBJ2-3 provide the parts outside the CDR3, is DVKVTQSSRYLVKRTGEKVFLECVQDMDHENMFWYRQDPGLGLRLIYFSYDVKMKEKGDIPEGYSVSREKKERFSLILESASTNQTSMYLCASTLGGGDTQYFGPGTRLTVL.

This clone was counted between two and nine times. The CDR3 DNA is TGTGCCTGGGAGGCGGGAGAATTGGGGGAGCAGTACTTC. Translation gives CAWEAGELGEQYF. The chain is built from TRBV30 and TRBJ2-7, with 7 bases that match TRBD2. The junction had 11 bases not matched to a gene; V was cut back by 5 bases and J by 7 bases. Per germline, CDR1 GTSNPN and CDR2 SVGIG (reference sequence). The CDR3 runs to 13 residues. The entire variable domain, with the rest obtained from reference TRBV30 and TRBJ2-7, is as follows: SQTIHQWPATLVQPVGSPLSLECTVEGTSNPNLYWYRQAAGRGLQLLFYSVGIGQISSEVPQNLSASRPQDRQFILSSKKLLLSDSGFYLCAWEAGELGEQYFGPGTRLTVT.

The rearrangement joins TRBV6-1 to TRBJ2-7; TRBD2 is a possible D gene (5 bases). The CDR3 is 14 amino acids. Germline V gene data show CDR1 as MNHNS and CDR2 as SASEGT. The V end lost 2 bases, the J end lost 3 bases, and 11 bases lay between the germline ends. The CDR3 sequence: CASSELGVRYEQYF. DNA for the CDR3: TGTGCCAGCAGTGAACTGGGAGTCCGCTACGAGCAGTACTTC.

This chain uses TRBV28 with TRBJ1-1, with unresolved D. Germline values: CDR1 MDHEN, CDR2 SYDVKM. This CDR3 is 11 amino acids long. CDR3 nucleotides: TGTGCATCGGGGTACCACACTGAAGCTTTCTTT. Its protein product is CASGYHTEAFF. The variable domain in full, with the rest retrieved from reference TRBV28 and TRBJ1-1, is DVKVTQSSRYLVKRTGEKVFLECVQDMDHENMFWYRQDPGLGLRLIYFSYDVKMKEKGDIPEGYSVSREKKERFSLILESASTNQTSMYLCASGYHTEAFFGQGTRLTVV.

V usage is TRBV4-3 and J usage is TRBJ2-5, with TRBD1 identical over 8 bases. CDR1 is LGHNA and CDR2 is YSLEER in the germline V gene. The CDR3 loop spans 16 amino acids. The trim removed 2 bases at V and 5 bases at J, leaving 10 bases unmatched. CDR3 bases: TGCGCCAGCAGCCAACAATTGGACAGGGCGGGGGAGACCCAGTACTTC. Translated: CASSQQLDRAGETQYF.

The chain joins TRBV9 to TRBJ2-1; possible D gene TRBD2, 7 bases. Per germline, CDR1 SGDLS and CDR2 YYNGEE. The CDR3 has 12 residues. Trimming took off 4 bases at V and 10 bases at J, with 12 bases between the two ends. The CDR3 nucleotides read TGTGCCAGCAGCCCACCGGGGGGCGAGCAGTTCTTC. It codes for CASSPPGGEQFF.

Here the CDR3 DNA reads TGTGCCAGCAGCTTAATACGGGATTACAATGAGCAGTTCTTC. It codes for CASSLIRDYNEQFF. The chain has TRBV7-2 and TRBJ2-1, with a weak D call TRBD2 (5 bases). This CDR3 is built from 14 residues. V lost 2 bases, J lost 4 bases, and 9 bases lay in between. Germline V gene sequence: CDR1 SGHTA, CDR2 FQGNSA.